This passage covers 5 T cell receptor beta chains from one sample sequenced in a study of blood T cell repertoires in COVID-19 (dated by TCRdb to 2018 to 2020). The library was built by means of the immunoSEQ multiplex PCR assay. The source is immuneACCESS, and TCRdb retained only in-frame sequences with V and J called. Part of the clones is not carried over; for the studies checked, unresolved V genes explain less than half of this, and the remainder is unexplained. In this sample the table shows over 70,000 clones, 90% of which occur a single time. 6.5% to 8% of the sample lies in the top ten. The material sequenced was peripheral blood. These TCRs come from a man in his late teens or twenties with COVID-19, enrolled during active disease.

This clone was detected once. The J gene is TRBJ2-2, the V gene TRBV4-1; TRBD2 agrees at 8 bases. Germline CDR1 is MGHRA and CDR2 is YSYEKL. CDR3 length: 16 amino acids. The V gene end was trimmed by 2 bases and the J gene end by 5 bases; junction bases not matched to a gene: 7. DNA for the CDR3: TGCGCCAGCAGCCAATATAAATCTAGCGGGACCGGGGAGCTGTTTTTT. It translates to CASSQYKSSGTGELFF.

The J gene is TRBJ1-2, the V gene TRBV6-5; TRBD1 matches 11 bases. Germline V gives CDR1 MNHEY, CDR2 SVGAGI. CDR3 size: 15 residues. V shed 0 bases, J shed 10 bases, and the junction held 7 bases outside the gene matches. CDR3 residues: CASSYSEGTGGPYTF. Written as DNA, the CDR3 is TGTGCCAGCAGTTACTCAGAGGGGACAGGGGGGCCCTACACCTTC.

Details on this clone: A read error may account for a junction end that differs from germline. The chain employs TRBV7-9 and TRBJ1-4; the D is unclear. Germline CDR1 reads SEHNR; CDR2 reads FQNEAQ (reference sequence). This CDR3 contains 14 residues. CDR3 nucleotides: TGTGCCAGCAGCTTATTGGAGACTAATGAAAAACTGCTTTTT. This encodes CASSLLETNEKLLF.

The chain joins TRBV19 to TRBJ2-7; 9 nucleotides align to TRBD1. Trimming removed 4 bases from V and 7 bases from J; junction bases left unmatched: 14. Germline lookup yields CDR1 LNHDA and CDR2 SQIVND (reference sequence). The CDR3 consists of 16 residues. The CDR3 protein is CASSSNRDREALEQYF. Here the CDR3 DNA reads TGTGCCAGTAGTAGTAACCGGGACAGGGAAGCTTTAGAGCAGTACTTC. The variable domain in full, completed from reference TRBV19 and TRBJ2-7, reads DGGITQSPKYLFRKEGQNVTLSCEQNLNHDAMYWYRQDPGQGLRLIYYSQIVNDFQKGDIAEGYSVSREKKESFPLTVTSAQKNPTAFYLCASSSNRDREALEQYFGPGTRLTVT.

The chain joins TRBV7-9 to TRBJ2-2, with D hard to call. Trimming cost V 5 bases and J 0 bases, with 10 bases left between them. The length of the CDR3 is 15 residues. Germline CDR1 SEHNR, CDR2 FQNEAQ (reference sequence). CDR3 amino acids: CASSGDGTNTGELFF. For the CDR3, the DNA is TGTGCCAGCAGCGGAGACGGCACGAACACCGGGGAGCTGTTTTTT.